This TCR beta chain comes out of a study of cytomegalovirus exposure and HLA in healthy donors. About the study: The Caucasian-associated ancestry cluster held over 80% of under 450 genotyped donors. Broader study findings: Sequences of the TCR beta chain were said to predict the HLA-A and HLA-B alleles of most subjects accurately. Sequencing probably produced one cluster of sequence variants that were highly shared. There were some V segments, including TRBV6-2 and TRBV6-3, excluded as indistinguishable.

Amplification used 60 Vbeta primers and 13 Jbeta primers. Repertoires were generated with immunoSEQ multiplex PCR, while TCRdb's copy carries only in-frame clones and drops some. The sample lists approximately 220,000 clones, over 60% seen once, with roughly a sixth in the top ten. The CDR3 loop spans 14 amino acids. Trimming cost V 3 bases and J 8 bases; bases outside gene matches: 7. Germline CDR1 MNHEY, CDR2 SMNVEV (reference sequence). For this clone: Its antigen is undetermined.

The V and J genes are TRBV27 and TRBJ1-2, with TRBD1 identical over 9 bases. This TCR was sampled from a middle-aged man in good health and CMV-seronegative. Sequencing was carried out using PBMCs. CDR3 loop: CASSFSGTGRGYTF. CDR3 sequence (DNA): TGTGCCAGCAGTTTTTCCGGGACAGGGAGGGGCTACACCTTC.